This TCR beta chain was captured by sequencing in a study of blood T cell repertoires in COVID-19. The germline V gene encodes CDR1 SGHNT and CDR2 YENEEA. There are 13 residues in the CDR3. V dropped 1 base and J dropped 8; count of bases not matched to a gene: 4. TCRdb's copy holds only in-frame clones and misses some; the assay was immunoSEQ multiplex PCR. The sample includes more than 300,000 clones, around nine tenths of them seen just once. Sequencing input: PBMCs or T cells enriched from blood (not recorded which). This sequence originates from a woman in her 30s who had recovered from COVID-19. V is TRBV11-3 and J is TRBJ1-1, with 7 nucleotides matching TRBD1. This CDR3 reads CASSLGLGGEAFF. DNA of the CDR3: TGTGCCAGCAGCTTAGGACTAGGGGGCGAAGCTTTCTTT. Using reference TRBV11-3 and TRBJ1-1 for the parts outside the CDR3, the full variable domain is EAGVVQSPRYKIIEKKQPVAFWCNPISGHNTLYWYLQNLGQGPELLIRYENEEAVDDSQLPKDRFSAERLKGVDSTLKIQPAELGDSAVYLCASSLGLGGEAFFGQGTRLTVV.